This T cell receptor (beta chain) was documented in a study of blood T cell repertoires in COVID-19. This clone was counted only a few times. CDR1 is LGHDT, CDR2 YNNKEL, per germline (reference sequence). The junction had 9 bases not matched to a gene; V was cut back by 7 bases and J by 1 base. This CDR3 has 15 residues. Repertoires were generated with immunoSEQ multiplex PCR, while TCRdb's copy carries only in-frame clones and drops some. In the table there are about 130,000 clones, around 73% of which are singletons. Material: peripheral blood. This clonotype was obtained from a man aged 60 to 75 who had recovered from COVID-19. The rearrangement joins TRBV3-1 (or the pseudogene TRBV3-2) to TRBJ1-1; 7 bases are a match to TRBD1. The CDR3 here is CASIQTGTGNTEAFF. In DNA, the CDR3 is TGTGCCAGCATTCAGACAGGGACGGGGAACACTGAAGCTTTCTTT.